The rows below give T cell receptor beta chains drawn from one sample of a study of shared clonotypes between healthy human individuals. The data were produced by immunoSEQ multiplex PCR, yet TCRdb's version contains in-frame clones alone and is incomplete. Of over a million clones detected, about 98.5% appear once; the ten largest clones hold 0.3% to 0.45%. Sequencing was performed on naive CD4+ T cells sorted from blood. The receptors shown here come from a young man in good health. Each CDR3 is given with its conserved first and last residue. Each record gives: V gene, J gene, clone size, D gene, CDR3 protein, CDR3 DNA. D genes are given only for firm matches. A clone size is listed for some rows: how often the clone was seen (once, few, many), or a class if it is expanded.

v_gene: TRBV5-1; j_gene: TRBJ2-3; abundance: .; d_gene: .; CDR3aa: CASSLEQGYPNTQYF; CDR3nt: TGCGCCAGCAGCTTGGAACAGGGTTACCCAAATACGCAGTATTTT
v_gene: TRBV7-2; j_gene: TRBJ2-3; abundance: .; d_gene: TRBD2; CDR3aa: CASSRTAGADTQYF; CDR3nt: TGTGCCAGCAGCCGAACAGCGGGAGCTGATACGCAGTATTTT
v_gene: TRBV5-4; j_gene: TRBJ1-2; abundance: .; d_gene: .; CDR3aa: CASSVPGTKPNYGYTF; CDR3nt: TGTGCCAGCAGCGTACCCGGGACCAAGCCTAACTATGGCTACACCTTC
v_gene: TRBV9; j_gene: TRBJ2-5; abundance: .; d_gene: .; CDR3aa: CASSPVAGDETQYF; CDR3nt: TGTGCCAGCTCCCCTGTGGCAGGGGATGAGACCCAGTACTTC
v_gene: TRBV5-4; j_gene: TRBJ2-7; abundance: .; d_gene: .; CDR3aa: CASSLPTGYEQYF; CDR3nt: TGTGCCAGCAGCTTGCCGACAGGCTACGAGCAGTACTTC
v_gene: TRBV7-9; j_gene: TRBJ2-3; abundance: .; d_gene: TRBD1; CDR3aa: CASSLMDRLRWNTQYF; CDR3nt: TGTGCCAGCAGCCTCATGGACAGGTTGAGGTGGAATACGCAGTATTTT
v_gene: TRBV7-9; j_gene: TRBJ1-5; abundance: .; d_gene: .; CDR3aa: CASSLAGGNQPQHF; CDR3nt: TGTGCCAGCAGCTTAGCAGGGGGGAATCAGCCCCAGCATTTT
v_gene: TRBV5-1; j_gene: TRBJ2-1; abundance: .; d_gene: TRBD1; CDR3aa: CASYGQVNNEQFF; CDR3nt: TGCGCCAGTTACGGACAGGTCAACAATGAGCAGTTCTTC
v_gene: TRBV19; j_gene: TRBJ2-2; abundance: .; d_gene: TRBD2; CDR3aa: CASSKLAGSNTGELFF; CDR3nt: TGTGCCAGTAGTAAACTAGCGGGGTCGAACACCGGGGAGCTGTTTTTT
v_gene: TRBV5-1; j_gene: TRBJ2-5; abundance: .; d_gene: .; CDR3aa: CASSLVLGAGETQYF; CDR3nt: TGCGCCAGCAGCCTTGTCTTGGGGGCCGGTGAGACCCAGTACTTC
v_gene: TRBV7-8; j_gene: TRBJ2-1; abundance: .; d_gene: .; CDR3aa: CASSLGGWEDNEQFF; CDR3nt: TGTGCCAGCAGCTTAGGAGGGTGGGAGGACAATGAGCAGTTCTTC
v_gene: TRBV7-2; j_gene: TRBJ2-1; abundance: .; d_gene: .; CDR3aa: CASSSTGTEQFF; CDR3nt: TGTGCCAGCAGCTCGACCGGGACTGAGCAGTTCTTC
v_gene: TRBV7-3; j_gene: TRBJ2-3; abundance: .; d_gene: .; CDR3aa: CASSLTGQPTDTQYF; CDR3nt: TGTGCCAGCAGCTTAACGGGACAACCAACAGATACGCAGTATTTT
v_gene: TRBV28; j_gene: TRBJ2-3; abundance: .; d_gene: .; CDR3aa: CASSQPDTQYF; CDR3nt: TGTGCCAGCAGTCAGCCAGATACGCAGTATTTT
v_gene: TRBV2; j_gene: TRBJ2-7; abundance: .; d_gene: TRBD2; CDR3aa: CASSQAGAYEQYF; CDR3nt: TGTGCCAGCAGCCAAGCGGGAGCCTACGAGCAGTACTTC
v_gene: TRBV5-1; j_gene: TRBJ1-2; abundance: .; d_gene: .; CDR3aa: CASSSQARNYGYTF; CDR3nt: TGCGCCAGCAGCTCTCAAGCACGGAACTATGGCTACACCTTC
v_gene: TRBV7-9; j_gene: TRBJ2-5; abundance: .; d_gene: TRBD2; CDR3aa: CASSSPTSGQETQYF; CDR3nt: TGTGCCAGCAGCTCCCCGACTAGCGGGCAAGAGACCCAGTACTTC
v_gene: TRBV9; j_gene: TRBJ2-3; abundance: .; d_gene: .; CDR3aa: CASSPFSSFDTQYF; CDR3nt: TGTGCCAGCAGCCCCTTTTCTAGCTTCGATACGCAGTATTTT
v_gene: TRBV5-1; j_gene: TRBJ2-1; abundance: .; d_gene: .; CDR3aa: CASSLDPSGAAFRSYNEQFF; CDR3nt: TGCGCCAGCAGCTTGGATCCGAGCGGAGCAGCATTTCGGAGCTACAATGAGCAGTTCTTC
v_gene: TRBV5-4; j_gene: TRBJ2-1; abundance: .; d_gene: TRBD2; CDR3aa: CASKSLSGSVSNEQFF; CDR3nt: TGTGCCAGCAAAAGCCTTAGCGGGAGCGTTTCCAATGAGCAGTTCTTC
v_gene: TRBV19; j_gene: TRBJ1-4; abundance: .; d_gene: .; CDR3aa: CASSSGSNEKLFF; CDR3nt: TGTGCCAGTAGTAGCGGAAGTAATGAAAAACTGTTTTTT
v_gene: TRBV5-1; j_gene: TRBJ2-5; abundance: .; d_gene: .; CDR3aa: CASSMEGAQETQYF; CDR3nt: TGCGCCAGCAGCATGGAAGGGGCACAGGAGACCCAGTACTTC
v_gene: TRBV5-1; j_gene: TRBJ2-3; abundance: once; d_gene: .; CDR3aa: CASSTAPRDIGDTQYF; CDR3nt: TGCGCCAGCAGCACCGCCCCCCGGGACATAGGAGATACGCAGTATTTT
v_gene: TRBV4-1; j_gene: TRBJ2-1; abundance: .; d_gene: .; CDR3aa: CASSLVGEQFF; CDR3nt: TGCGCCAGCAGTTTAGTCGGTGAGCAGTTCTTC
v_gene: TRBV5-5; j_gene: TRBJ2-7; abundance: .; d_gene: TRBD2; CDR3aa: CASSLLAGVYEQYF; CDR3nt: TGTGCCAGCAGCTTGCTAGCGGGAGTCTACGAGCAGTACTTC
v_gene: TRBV6-5; j_gene: TRBJ1-1; abundance: .; d_gene: TRBD1; CDR3aa: CASSRRPGQGSEAFF; CDR3nt: TGTGCCAGCAGTAGACGACCCGGACAGGGATCTGAAGCTTTCTTT
v_gene: TRBV2; j_gene: TRBJ1-1; abundance: .; d_gene: .; CDR3aa: CASSGGTLNTEAFF; CDR3nt: TGTGCCAGCAGTGGTGGGACTCTGAACACTGAAGCTTTCTTT
v_gene: TRBV11-2; j_gene: TRBJ1-1; abundance: once; d_gene: .; CDR3aa: CASSSYQGLNTEAFF; CDR3nt: TGTGCCAGCAGCTCTTATCAGGGACTGAACACTGAAGCTTTCTTT
v_gene: TRBV5-4; j_gene: TRBJ1-2; abundance: .; d_gene: .; CDR3aa: CASSLATARGGYTF; CDR3nt: TGTGCCAGCAGCTTGGCCACGGCCAGGGGAGGCTACACCTTC
v_gene: TRBV19; j_gene: TRBJ1-2; abundance: .; d_gene: .; CDR3aa: CASSIGDSYTF; CDR3nt: TGTGCCAGTAGTATCGGGGACAGCTACACCTTC
v_gene: TRBV7-2; j_gene: TRBJ1-2; abundance: once; d_gene: .; CDR3aa: CASSWDGTNYGYTF; CDR3nt: TGTGCCAGCAGCTGGGACGGGACTAACTATGGCTACACCTTC
v_gene: TRBV29-1; j_gene: TRBJ2-7; abundance: .; d_gene: TRBD1; CDR3aa: CSALDRGRSGYEQYF; CDR3nt: TGCAGCGCCTTAGACAGGGGGCGATCGGGCTACGAGCAGTACTTC
v_gene: TRBV7-9; j_gene: TRBJ2-7; abundance: .; d_gene: TRBD1; CDR3aa: CASSSARTGGVEQYF; CDR3nt: TGTGCCAGCAGCTCCGCTCGGACAGGGGGGGTTGAGCAGTACTTC
v_gene: TRBV6-5; j_gene: TRBJ2-7; abundance: .; d_gene: .; CDR3aa: CASSYSRTRGYEQYF; CDR3nt: TGTGCCAGCAGTTACTCCCGGACTAGGGGGTACGAGCAGTACTTC
v_gene: TRBV5-5; j_gene: TRBJ2-7; abundance: .; d_gene: TRBD2; CDR3aa: CASSSNLAGYYEQYF; CDR3nt: TGTGCCAGCAGCAGTAACCTAGCGGGGTACTACGAGCAGTACTTC
v_gene: TRBV11-3; j_gene: TRBJ2-1; abundance: .; d_gene: .; CDR3aa: CASSLSSNVNEQFF; CDR3nt: TGTGCCAGCAGCTTAAGTTCTAATGTAAATGAGCAGTTCTTC
v_gene: TRBV6-4; j_gene: TRBJ1-1; abundance: .; d_gene: .; CDR3aa: CASRGGTEAFF; CDR3nt: TGTGCCAGCAGGGGGGGGACTGAAGCTTTCTTT
v_gene: TRBV28; j_gene: TRBJ1-5; abundance: .; d_gene: TRBD1; CDR3aa: CASSSGQGGSQPQHF; CDR3nt: TGTGCCAGCAGTTCCGGACAGGGAGGCTCTCAGCCCCAGCATTTT
v_gene: TRBV7-3; j_gene: TRBJ2-1; abundance: .; d_gene: TRBD2; CDR3aa: CASSSSGTSGNEQFF; CDR3nt: TGTGCCAGCAGCTCTTCCGGGACTAGCGGGAATGAGCAGTTCTTC
v_gene: TRBV15; j_gene: TRBJ2-7; abundance: .; d_gene: .; CDR3aa: CATSRGSISTYEQYF; CDR3nt: TGTGCCACCAGCAGAGGTAGTATAAGTACCTACGAGCAGTACTTC
v_gene: TRBV28; j_gene: TRBJ2-7; abundance: .; d_gene: .; CDR3aa: CASSLVGLEQYF; CDR3nt: TGTGCCAGCAGTTTAGTGGGCCTCGAGCAGTACTTC
v_gene: TRBV28; j_gene: TRBJ2-5; abundance: .; d_gene: TRBD2; CDR3aa: CASRPLAGGPKETQYF; CDR3nt: TGTGCCAGCAGACCCCTAGCGGGAGGGCCGAAAGAGACCCAGTACTTC
v_gene: TRBV6-4; j_gene: TRBJ2-7; abundance: .; d_gene: .; CDR3aa: CASSVGIYEQYF; CDR3nt: TGTGCCAGCAGTGTCGGGATATACGAGCAGTACTTC
v_gene: TRBV18; j_gene: TRBJ1-4; abundance: .; d_gene: TRBD1; CDR3aa: CASSPGQRNEKLFF; CDR3nt: TGTGCCAGCTCACCGGGACAGCGAAATGAAAAACTGTTTTTT
v_gene: TRBV11-3; j_gene: TRBJ2-1; abundance: .; d_gene: .; CDR3aa: CASSLDSYNEQFF; CDR3nt: TGTGCCAGCAGCTTGGACTCCTACAATGAGCAGTTCTTC
v_gene: TRBV5-1; j_gene: TRBJ2-5; abundance: .; d_gene: .; CDR3aa: CASSLEPRQTGQETQYF; CDR3nt: TGCGCCAGCAGCTTGGAGCCGCGACAGACAGGCCAAGAGACCCAGTACTTC
v_gene: TRBV5-1; j_gene: TRBJ2-5; abundance: .; d_gene: TRBD1; CDR3aa: CASSLQGFQETQYF; CDR3nt: TGCGCCAGCAGCCTACAGGGGTTCCAAGAGACCCAGTACTTC
v_gene: TRBV7-2; j_gene: TRBJ2-1; abundance: .; d_gene: TRBD2; CDR3aa: CASSLALGLAGSEQFF; CDR3nt: TGTGCCAGCAGCTTAGCGCTAGGACTAGCGGGTTCTGAGCAGTTCTTC
v_gene: TRBV11-2; j_gene: TRBJ2-7; abundance: once; d_gene: TRBD2; CDR3aa: CASSLLELAGVAEQYF; CDR3nt: TGTGCCAGCAGCCTTCTTGAGCTAGCGGGAGTGGCCGAGCAGTACTTC
v_gene: TRBV5-1; j_gene: TRBJ2-5; abundance: .; d_gene: .; CDR3aa: CASSLVNGLQGSETQYF; CDR3nt: TGCGCCAGCAGCTTGGTAAACGGATTACAGGGTTCAGAGACCCAGTACTTC
v_gene: TRBV6-5; j_gene: TRBJ2-5; abundance: .; d_gene: TRBD2; CDR3aa: CASSYGLAEETQYF; CDR3nt: TGTGCCAGCAGTTACGGGCTAGCGGAAGAGACCCAGTACTTC